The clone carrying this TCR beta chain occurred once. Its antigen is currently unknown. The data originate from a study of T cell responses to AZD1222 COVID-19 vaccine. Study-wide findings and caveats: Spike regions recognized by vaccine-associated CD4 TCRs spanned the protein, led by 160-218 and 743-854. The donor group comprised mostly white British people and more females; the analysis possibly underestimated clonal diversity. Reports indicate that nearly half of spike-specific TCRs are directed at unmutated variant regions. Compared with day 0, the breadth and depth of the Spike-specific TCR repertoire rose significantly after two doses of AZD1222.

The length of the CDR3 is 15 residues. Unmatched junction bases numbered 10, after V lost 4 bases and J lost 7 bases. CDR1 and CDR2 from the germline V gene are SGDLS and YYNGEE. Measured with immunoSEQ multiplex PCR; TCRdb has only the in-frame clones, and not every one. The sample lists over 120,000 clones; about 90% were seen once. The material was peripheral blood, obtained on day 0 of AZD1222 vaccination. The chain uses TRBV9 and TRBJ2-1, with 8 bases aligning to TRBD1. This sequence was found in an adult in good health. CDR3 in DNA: TGTGCCAGCAGCTCAAGATCCAGGGGGCTGAATGAGCAGTTCTTC. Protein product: CASSSRSRGLNEQFF.